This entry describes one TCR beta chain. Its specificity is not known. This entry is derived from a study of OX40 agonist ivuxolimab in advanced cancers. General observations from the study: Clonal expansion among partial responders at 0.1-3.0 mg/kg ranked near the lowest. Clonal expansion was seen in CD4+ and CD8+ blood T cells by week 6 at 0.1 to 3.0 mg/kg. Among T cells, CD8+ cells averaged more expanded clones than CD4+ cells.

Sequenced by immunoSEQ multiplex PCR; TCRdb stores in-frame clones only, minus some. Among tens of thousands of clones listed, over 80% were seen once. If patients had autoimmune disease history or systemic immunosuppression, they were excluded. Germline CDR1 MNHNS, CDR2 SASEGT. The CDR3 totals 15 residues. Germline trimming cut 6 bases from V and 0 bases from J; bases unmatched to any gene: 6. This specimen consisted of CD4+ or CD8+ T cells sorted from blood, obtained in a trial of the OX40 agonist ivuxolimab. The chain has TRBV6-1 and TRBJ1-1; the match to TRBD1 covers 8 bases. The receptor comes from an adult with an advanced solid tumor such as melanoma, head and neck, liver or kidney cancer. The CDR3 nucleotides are TGTGCCAGCAGAACGAGACAGGGGATGAACACTGAAGCTTTCTTT. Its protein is CASRTRQGMNTEAFF.